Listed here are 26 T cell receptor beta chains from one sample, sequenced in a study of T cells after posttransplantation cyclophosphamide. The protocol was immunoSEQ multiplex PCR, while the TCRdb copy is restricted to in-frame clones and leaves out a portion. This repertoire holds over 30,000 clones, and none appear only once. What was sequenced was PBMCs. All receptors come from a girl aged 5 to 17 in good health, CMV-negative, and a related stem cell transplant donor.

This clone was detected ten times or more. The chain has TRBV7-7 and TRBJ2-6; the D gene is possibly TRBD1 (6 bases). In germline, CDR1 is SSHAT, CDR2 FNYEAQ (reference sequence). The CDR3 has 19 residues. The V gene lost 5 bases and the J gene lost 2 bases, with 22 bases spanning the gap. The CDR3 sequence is CASSPTRRIQGAGANVLTF. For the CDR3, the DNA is TGTGCCAGCAGCCCCACTCGAAGGATACAGGGAGCTGGGGCCAACGTCCTGACTTTC.

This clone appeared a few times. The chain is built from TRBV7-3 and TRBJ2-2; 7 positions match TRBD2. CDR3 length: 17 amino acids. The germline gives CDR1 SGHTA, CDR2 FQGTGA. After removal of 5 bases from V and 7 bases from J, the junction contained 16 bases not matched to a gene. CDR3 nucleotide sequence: TGTGCCAGCAGCCCAGCGTCCGGACTAGGAGTTATCGGGGAGCTGTTTTTT. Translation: CASSPASGLGVIGELFF.

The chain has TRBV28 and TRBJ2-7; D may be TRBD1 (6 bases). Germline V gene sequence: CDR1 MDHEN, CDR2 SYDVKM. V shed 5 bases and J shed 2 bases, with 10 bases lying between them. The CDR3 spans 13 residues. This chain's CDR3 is CASSRDTPYEQYF. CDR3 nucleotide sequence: TGTGCCAGCAGTCGGGACACCCCCTACGAGCAGTACTTC.

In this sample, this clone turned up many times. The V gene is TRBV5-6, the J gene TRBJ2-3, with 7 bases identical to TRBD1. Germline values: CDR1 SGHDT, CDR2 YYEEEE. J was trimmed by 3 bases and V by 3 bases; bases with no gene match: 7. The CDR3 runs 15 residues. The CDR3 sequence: CASSWDGQATDTQYF. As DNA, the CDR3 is TGTGCCAGCAGCTGGGACGGACAGGCTACAGATACGCAGTATTTT.

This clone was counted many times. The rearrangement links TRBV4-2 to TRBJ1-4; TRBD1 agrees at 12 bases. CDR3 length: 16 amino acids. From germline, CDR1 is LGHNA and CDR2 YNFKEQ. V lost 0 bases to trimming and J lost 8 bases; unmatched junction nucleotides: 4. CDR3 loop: CASSQDKGTGGEKLFF. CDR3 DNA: TGTGCCAGCAGCCAAGATAAGGGGACAGGGGGCGAAAAACTGTTTTTT.

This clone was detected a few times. CDR3 sequence (DNA): TGCGCCAGCAGCTTGGTTCCCTCCAGGGGGGCAGCATATGGCTACACCTTC. Protein product: CASSLVPSRGAAYGYTF. The rearrangement links TRBV5-1 to TRBJ1-2, with TRBD1 matching over 7 bases. V lost 0 bases, J lost 5 bases, and 13 bases stayed unmatched. This CDR3 contains 17 residues. Germline CDR1 reads SGHRS; CDR2 reads YFSETQ.

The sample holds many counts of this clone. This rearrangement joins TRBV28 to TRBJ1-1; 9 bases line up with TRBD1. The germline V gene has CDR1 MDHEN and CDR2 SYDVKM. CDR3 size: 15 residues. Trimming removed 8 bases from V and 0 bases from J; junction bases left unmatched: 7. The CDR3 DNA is TGTGCCAGCCCGCCGACAGGGGGGCTGAACACTGAAGCTTTCTTT. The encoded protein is CASPPTGGLNTEAFF.

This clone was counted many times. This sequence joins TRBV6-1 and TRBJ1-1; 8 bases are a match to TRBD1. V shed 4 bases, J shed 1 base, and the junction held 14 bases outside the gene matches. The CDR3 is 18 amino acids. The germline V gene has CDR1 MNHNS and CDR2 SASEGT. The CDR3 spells CASSAGGGTGWGNTEAFF. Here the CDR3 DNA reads TGTGCCAGCAGTGCTGGGGGAGGGACAGGCTGGGGGAACACTGAAGCTTTCTTT.

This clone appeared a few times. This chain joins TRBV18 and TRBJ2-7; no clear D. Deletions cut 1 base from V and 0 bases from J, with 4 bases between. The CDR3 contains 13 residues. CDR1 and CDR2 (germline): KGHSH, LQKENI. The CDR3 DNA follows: TGTGCCAGCTCACCACTGAGCTCCTACGAGCAGTACTTC. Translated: CASSPLSSYEQYF.

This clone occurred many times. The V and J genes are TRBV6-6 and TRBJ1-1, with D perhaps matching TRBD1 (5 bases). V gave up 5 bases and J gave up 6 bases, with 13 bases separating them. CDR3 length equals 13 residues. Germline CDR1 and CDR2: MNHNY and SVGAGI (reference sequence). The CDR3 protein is CASSHPWGAEAFF. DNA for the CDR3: TGTGCCAGCAGTCACCCTTGGGGGGCTGAAGCTTTCTTT.

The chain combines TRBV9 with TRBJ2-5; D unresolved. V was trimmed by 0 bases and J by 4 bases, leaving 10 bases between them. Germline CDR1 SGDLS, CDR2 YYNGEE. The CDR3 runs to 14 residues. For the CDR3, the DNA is TGTGCCAGCAGCGTAGAGGTAGCCACAGAGACCCAGTACTTC. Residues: CASSVEVATETQYF. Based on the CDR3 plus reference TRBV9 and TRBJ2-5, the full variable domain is DSGVTQTPKHLITATGQRVTLRCSPRSGDLSVYWYQQSLDQGLQFLIQYYNGEERAKGNILERFSAQQFPDLHSELNLSSLELGDSALYFCASSVEVATETQYFGPGTRLLVL.

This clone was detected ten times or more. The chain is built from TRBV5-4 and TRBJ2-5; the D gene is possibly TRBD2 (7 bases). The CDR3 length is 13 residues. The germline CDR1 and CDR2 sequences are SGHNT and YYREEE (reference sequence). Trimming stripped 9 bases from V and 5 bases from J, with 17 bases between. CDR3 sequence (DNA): TGTGCCACCATTGGGGGGGCCGGGGAGACCCAGTACTTC. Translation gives CATIGGAGETQYF. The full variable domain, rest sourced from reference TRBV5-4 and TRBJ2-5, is ETGVTQSPTHLIKTRGQQVTLRCSSQSGHNTVSWYQQALGQGPQFIFQYYREEENGRGNFPPRFSGLQFPNYSSELNVNALELDDSALYLCATIGGAGETQYFGPGTRLLVL.

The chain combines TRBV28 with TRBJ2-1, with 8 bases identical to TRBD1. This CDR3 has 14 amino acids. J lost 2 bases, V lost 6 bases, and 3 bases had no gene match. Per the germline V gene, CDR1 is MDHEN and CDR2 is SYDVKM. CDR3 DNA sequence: TGTGCCAGCAGCCCGGGACAGGCCTACAATGAGCAGTTCTTC. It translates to CASSPGQAYNEQFF.

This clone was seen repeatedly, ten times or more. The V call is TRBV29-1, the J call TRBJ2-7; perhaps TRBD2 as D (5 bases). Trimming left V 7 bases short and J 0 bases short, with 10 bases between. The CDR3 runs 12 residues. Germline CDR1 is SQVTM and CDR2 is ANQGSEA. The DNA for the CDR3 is TGCAGCGCCGAGGGCACCTCCTACGAGCAGTACTTC. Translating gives CSAEGTSYEQYF.

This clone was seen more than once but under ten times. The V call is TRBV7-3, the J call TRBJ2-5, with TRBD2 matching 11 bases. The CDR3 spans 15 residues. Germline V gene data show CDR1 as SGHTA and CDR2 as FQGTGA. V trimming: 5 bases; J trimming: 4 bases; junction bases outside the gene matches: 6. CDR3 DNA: TGTGCCAGCAGCATTAGCGGGGGGGCCGGAGAGACCCAGTACTTC. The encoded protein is CASSISGGAGETQYF.

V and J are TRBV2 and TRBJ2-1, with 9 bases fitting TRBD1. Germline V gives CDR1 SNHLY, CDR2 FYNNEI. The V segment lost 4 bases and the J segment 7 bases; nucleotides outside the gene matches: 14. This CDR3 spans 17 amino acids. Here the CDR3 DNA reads TGTGCCAGCAGTGCATTGACAGGGGGGCCTATTTCGAATGAGCAGTTCTTC. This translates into CASSALTGGPISNEQFF.

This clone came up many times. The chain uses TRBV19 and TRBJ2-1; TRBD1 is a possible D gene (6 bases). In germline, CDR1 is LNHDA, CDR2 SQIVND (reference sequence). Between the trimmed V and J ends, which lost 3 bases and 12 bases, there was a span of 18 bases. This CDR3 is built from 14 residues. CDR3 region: CASSIPGSRTVQFF. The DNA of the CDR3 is TGTGCCAGTAGTATCCCAGGGAGTAGGACAGTGCAGTTCTTC. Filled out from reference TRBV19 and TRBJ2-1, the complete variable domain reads DGGITQSPKYLFRKEGQNVTLSCEQNLNHDAMYWYRQDPGQGLRLIYYSQIVNDFQKGDIAEGYSVSREKKESFPLTVTSAQKNPTAFYLCASSIPGSRTVQFFGPGTRLTVL.

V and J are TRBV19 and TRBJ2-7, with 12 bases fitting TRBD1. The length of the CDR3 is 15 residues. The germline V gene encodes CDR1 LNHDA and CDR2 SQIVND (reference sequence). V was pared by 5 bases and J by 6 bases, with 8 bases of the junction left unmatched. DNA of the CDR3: TGTGCCAGTAGTTCTGGGACAGGGGGCAGGAGCGAGCAGTACTTC. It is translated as CASSSGTGGRSEQYF.

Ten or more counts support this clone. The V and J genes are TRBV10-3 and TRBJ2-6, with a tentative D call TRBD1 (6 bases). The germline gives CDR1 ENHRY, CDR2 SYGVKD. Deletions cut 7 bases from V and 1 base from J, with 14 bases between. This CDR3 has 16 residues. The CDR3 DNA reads TGTGCCATCAAAGCAGGGACAATATCTGGGGCCAACGTCCTGACTTTC. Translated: CAIKAGTISGANVLTF.

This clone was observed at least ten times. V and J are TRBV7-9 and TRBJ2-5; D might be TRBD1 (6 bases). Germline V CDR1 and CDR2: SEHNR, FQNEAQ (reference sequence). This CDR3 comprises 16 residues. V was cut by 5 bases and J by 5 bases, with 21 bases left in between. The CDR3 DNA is TGTGCCAGCAGCCCCGACGGTTGGGGGCAAACGGAGACCCAGTACTTC. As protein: CASSPDGWGQTETQYF.

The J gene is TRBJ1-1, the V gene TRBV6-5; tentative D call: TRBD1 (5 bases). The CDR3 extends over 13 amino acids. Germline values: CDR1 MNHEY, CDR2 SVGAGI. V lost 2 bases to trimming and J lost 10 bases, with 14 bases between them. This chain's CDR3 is CASSYGVGGGAFF. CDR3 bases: TGTGCCAGCAGTTACGGGGTGGGGGGGGGAGCTTTCTTT.

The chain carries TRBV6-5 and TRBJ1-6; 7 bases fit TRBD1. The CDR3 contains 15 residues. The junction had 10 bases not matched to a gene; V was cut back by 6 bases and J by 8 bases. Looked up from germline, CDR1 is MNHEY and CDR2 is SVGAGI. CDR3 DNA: TGTGCCAGCAGCCTAGGGGGCGCGAGCTATTCACCCCTCCACTTT. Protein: CASSLGGASYSPLHF.

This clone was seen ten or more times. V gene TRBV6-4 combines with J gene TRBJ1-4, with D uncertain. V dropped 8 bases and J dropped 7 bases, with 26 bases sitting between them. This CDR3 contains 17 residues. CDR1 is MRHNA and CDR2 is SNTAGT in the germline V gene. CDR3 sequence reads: CASYLNPSMLLVEKLFF. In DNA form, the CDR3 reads TGTGCCAGCTACCTTAACCCATCGATGCTCTTAGTTGAAAAACTGTTTTTT.

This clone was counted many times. For the CDR3, the DNA is TGTGCCACCCATTCCCCCAGCGGGAGTCCGATCTACAATGAGCAGTTCTTC. As protein: CATHSPSGSPIYNEQFF. The chain combines TRBV27 with TRBJ2-1; 8 nucleotides match TRBD2. Germline CDR1 MNHEY, CDR2 SMNVEV (reference sequence). The CDR3 contains 17 residues. J gave up 3 bases and V 10 bases, and 17 bases lay outside the gene matches.

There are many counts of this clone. CDR3 sequence reads: CASSQDPGLEGWAGELFF. The DNA of the CDR3 is TGTGCCAGCAGCCAAGACCCGGGACTAGAGGGGTGGGCCGGGGAGCTGTTTTTT. This rearrangement joins TRBV9 to TRBJ2-2, with 8 nucleotides matching TRBD2. This CDR3 comprises 18 residues. Trimming took 4 bases from V and 6 from J; bases not matched to a gene: 17. Per germline, CDR1 SGDLS and CDR2 YYNGEE.

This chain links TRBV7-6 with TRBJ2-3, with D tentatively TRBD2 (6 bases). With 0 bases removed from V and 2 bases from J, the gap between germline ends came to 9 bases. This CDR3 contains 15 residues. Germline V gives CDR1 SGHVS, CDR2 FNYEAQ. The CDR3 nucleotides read TGTGCCAGCAGCTTAGCGTCTAGCGACACAGATACGCAGTATTTT. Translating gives CASSLASSDTDTQYF.